This T cell receptor beta chain was retrieved from a study of OX40 agonist ivuxolimab in advanced cancers. Whole-study findings and limits: At 0.1 to 3.0 mg/kg, CD4+ and CD8+ blood T cells expanded clonally by week 6.

The table came from immunoSEQ multiplex PCR; TCRdb's copy has only in-frame clones and leaves some out. The sample consists of tens of thousands of clones, around nine tenths of them appearing once. A note on this clone: The antigen is undetermined.

The germline V gene encodes CDR1 SGHTA and CDR2 FQGTGA. The CDR3 is 16 amino acids. Deletions cut 5 bases from V and 0 bases from J, with 14 bases between. The chain links TRBV7-3 to TRBJ2-1, with D maybe TRBD2 (5 bases). This receptor was identified in an adult with an advanced solid tumor such as melanoma, head and neck, liver or kidney cancer. This specimen was CD4+ or CD8+ T cells sorted from blood, taken in a trial of the OX40 agonist ivuxolimab. The CDR3 DNA is TGTGCCAGCAGCCCCAATAGCGTAAGCTCCTACAATGAGCAGTTCTTC. Translated: CASSPNSVSSYNEQFF.